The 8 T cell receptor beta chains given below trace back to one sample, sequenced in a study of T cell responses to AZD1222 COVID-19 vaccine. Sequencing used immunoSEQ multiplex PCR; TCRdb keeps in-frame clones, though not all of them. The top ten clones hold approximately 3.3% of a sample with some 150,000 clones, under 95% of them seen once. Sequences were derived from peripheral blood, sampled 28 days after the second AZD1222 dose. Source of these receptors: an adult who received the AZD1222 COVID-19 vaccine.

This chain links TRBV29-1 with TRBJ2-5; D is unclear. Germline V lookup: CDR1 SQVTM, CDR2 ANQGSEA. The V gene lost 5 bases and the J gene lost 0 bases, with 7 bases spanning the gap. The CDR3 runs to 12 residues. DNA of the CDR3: TGCAGCGTTCGACCGAACCAAGAGACCCAGTACTTC. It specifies CSVRPNQETQYF.

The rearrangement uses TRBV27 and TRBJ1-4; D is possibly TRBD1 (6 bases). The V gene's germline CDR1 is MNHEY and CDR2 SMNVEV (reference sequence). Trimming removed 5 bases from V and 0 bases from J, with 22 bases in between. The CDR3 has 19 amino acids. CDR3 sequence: CASSPYRESISATNEKLFF. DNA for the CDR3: TGTGCCAGCAGTCCTTACAGGGAGTCAATCTCCGCAACTAATGAAAAACTGTTTTTT.

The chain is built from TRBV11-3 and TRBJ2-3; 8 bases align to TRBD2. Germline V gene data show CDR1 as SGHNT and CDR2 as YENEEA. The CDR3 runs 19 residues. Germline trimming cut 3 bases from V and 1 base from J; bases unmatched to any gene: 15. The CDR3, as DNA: TGTGCCAGCAGCTTGCGAATAAGAAGTCGCGGGAGGCGCACAGATACGCAGTATTTT. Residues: CASSLRIRSRGRRTDTQYF. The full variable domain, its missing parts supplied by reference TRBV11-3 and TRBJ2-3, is EAGVVQSPRYKIIEKKQPVAFWCNPISGHNTLYWYLQNLGQGPELLIRYENEEAVDDSQLPKDRFSAERLKGVDSTLKIQPAELGDSAVYLCASSLRIRSRGRRTDTQYFGPGTRLTVL.

The CDR3 DNA sequence: TGTGCCAGCAGCTTCGGGACAGGGGGCGGCTACACCTTC. Its protein is CASSFGTGGGYTF. This chain connects TRBV7-9 to TRBJ1-2, with TRBD1 matching 12 bases. The junction had 1 base not matched to a gene; V was cut back by 3 bases and J by 8 bases. Germline V gene sequence: CDR1 SEHNR, CDR2 FQNEAQ (reference sequence). This CDR3 is built from 13 residues.

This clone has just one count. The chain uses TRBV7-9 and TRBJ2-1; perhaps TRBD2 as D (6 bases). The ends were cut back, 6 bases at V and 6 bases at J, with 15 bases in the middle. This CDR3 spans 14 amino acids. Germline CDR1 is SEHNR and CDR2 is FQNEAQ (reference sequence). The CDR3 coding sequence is TGTGCCAGCAGAACGACTAGTTTCGGCAATGAGCAGTTCTTC. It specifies CASRTTSFGNEQFF.

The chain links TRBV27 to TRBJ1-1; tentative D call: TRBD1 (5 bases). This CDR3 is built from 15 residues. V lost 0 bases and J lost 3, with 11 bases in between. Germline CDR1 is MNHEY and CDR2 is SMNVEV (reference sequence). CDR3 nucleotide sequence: TGTGCCAGCAGTTTATCAGCAGGGACGCACACTGAAGCTTTCTTT. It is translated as CASSLSAGTHTEAFF.

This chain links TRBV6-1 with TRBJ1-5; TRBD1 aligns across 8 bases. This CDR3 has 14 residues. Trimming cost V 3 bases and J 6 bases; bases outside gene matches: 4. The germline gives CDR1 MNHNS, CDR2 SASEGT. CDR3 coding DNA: TGTGCCAGCAGTGAGACAGGGGTAGTTCAGCCCCAGCATTTT. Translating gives CASSETGVVQPQHF.

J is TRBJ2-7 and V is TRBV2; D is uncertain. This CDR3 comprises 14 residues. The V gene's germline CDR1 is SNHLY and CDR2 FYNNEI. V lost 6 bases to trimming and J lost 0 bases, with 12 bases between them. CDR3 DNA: TGTGCCAGCAGGGCTACGTCAAACTCCTACGAGCAGTACTTC. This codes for CASRATSNSYEQYF.